This T cell receptor beta chain was sequenced for a study of OX40 agonist ivuxolimab in advanced cancers. Germline V gives CDR1 SGHVS, CDR2 FQNEAQ. The J segment lost 1 base and the V segment lost 1 base, leaving 2 bases of the junction unmatched. The CDR3 is 15 amino acids. Sequenced by immunoSEQ multiplex PCR; TCRdb stores in-frame clones only, minus some. Here the sample spans some 60,000 clones, about 85% being singletons. Specimen: CD4+ or CD8+ T cells sorted from blood, collected in a trial of the OX40 agonist ivuxolimab. The chain uses TRBV7-8 and TRBJ2-7, with 9 bases matching TRBD2. The source of this sequence is an adult with an advanced solid tumor such as melanoma, head and neck, liver or kidney cancer. The CDR3 here is CASSLGSGGSYEQYF. The DNA for the CDR3 is TGTGCCAGCAGCTTAGGGAGCGGGGGGTCCTACGAGCAGTACTTC.